Presented here are 9 T cell receptor beta chains from one specimen sequenced in a study of shared clonotypes between healthy human individuals. TCRdb's copy holds only in-frame clones and misses some; the assay was immunoSEQ multiplex PCR. The top ten hold over 1.5% of the sample, which has approximately 2,200,000 clones, roughly 91% seen once. In the naive CD8 group, cells lacked CD45RO and were positively selected for CCR7, so terminally differentiated effector memory CD45RA+ cells were left out. The sample comprised naive CD8+ T cells from PBMCs. Source of these receptors: a man aged 18 to 35 in good health. Some clones in this sample may be carry-over from other donors' samples.

The chain links TRBV14 to TRBJ2-7; D possibly corresponds to TRBD2 (7 bases). Trimming removed 1 base from V and 6 bases from J, with 13 bases in between. The CDR3 has 14 residues. In germline, CDR1 is SGHDN, CDR2 FVKESK. The CDR3 bases are TGTGCCAGCAGCCAAGTACGGGGGGCGGTCGAGCAGTACTTC. It codes for CASSQVRGAVEQYF.

The rearrangement joins TRBV15 to TRBJ1-4; D is perhaps TRBD1 (5 bases). CDR1 is LNHNV, CDR2 YYDKDF, per germline (reference sequence). The V end lost 3 bases, the J end lost 4 bases, and 12 bases lay between the germline ends. The CDR3 contains 15 residues. The CDR3 is CATSRTTVHNEKLFF. In nucleotides, the CDR3 is TGTGCCACCAGCAGGACGACAGTTCATAATGAAAAACTGTTTTTT.

The rearrangement uses TRBV19 and TRBJ2-3; TRBD1 is a possible D gene (6 bases). The V gene's germline CDR1 is LNHDA and CDR2 SQIVND (reference sequence). V gave up 3 bases and J gave up 4 bases, with 11 bases separating them. The CDR3 consists of 14 residues. Here the CDR3 reads CASSMYRVSDTQYF. The CDR3 DNA reads as TGTGCCAGTAGTATGTACAGGGTGTCAGATACGCAGTATTTT. The variable domain in full, with the rest retrieved from reference TRBV19 and TRBJ2-3, is DGGITQSPKYLFRKEGQNVTLSCEQNLNHDAMYWYRQDPGQGLRLIYYSQIVNDFQKGDIAEGYSVSREKKESFPLTVTSAQKNPTAFYLCASSMYRVSDTQYFGPGTRLTVL.

The V gene is TRBV4-1, the J gene TRBJ2-1; 8 bases agree with TRBD2. Looked up from germline, CDR1 is MGHRA and CDR2 is YSYEKL. Trimming cost V 4 bases and J 8 bases; bases outside gene matches: 10. CDR3 length equals 15 residues. The CDR3 loop is CASSLTGTSFDEQFF. CDR3 sequence (DNA): TGCGCCAGCAGCCTAACTGGGACTAGTTTTGATGAGCAGTTCTTC.

The chain has TRBV11-3 and TRBJ2-5; tentative D call: TRBD1 (5 bases). The CDR3 runs to 11 residues. Per the germline V gene, CDR1 is SGHNT and CDR2 is YENEEA. V was cut by 5 bases and J by 4 bases, with 5 bases left in between. This chain's CDR3 is CASSQGETQYF. The CDR3, as DNA: TGTGCCAGCAGCCAGGGAGAGACCCAGTACTTC.

The chain is built from TRBV6-5 and TRBJ1-5; D ambiguous. Trimming removed 4 bases at V and 2 bases at J, with 9 bases between. The CDR3 runs to 14 residues. CDR1 is MNHEY, CDR2 SVGAGI, per germline. CDR3 loop: CASSSGFRNQPQHF. CDR3 nucleotides: TGTGCCAGCAGTTCGGGGTTCCGCAATCAGCCCCAGCATTTT.

This chain links TRBV6-6 with TRBJ2-3; D not certain. Germline V lookup: CDR1 MNHNY, CDR2 SVGAGI (reference sequence). There are 14 residues in the CDR3. V was clipped by 2 bases and J by 0 bases, with 6 bases between them. The DNA of the CDR3 is TGTGCCAGCAGTTACCCCGGCAGCACAGATACGCAGTATTTT. Protein sequence: CASSYPGSTDTQYF.

The chain is built from TRBV7-9 and TRBJ2-7; tentatively, D is TRBD2 (6 bases). This CDR3 spans 15 amino acids. CDR1 and CDR2 (germline): SEHNR, FQNEAQ (reference sequence). With 4 bases removed from V and 2 bases from J, the gap between germline ends came to 15 bases. The CDR3 loop reads CASSSTHAGTYEQYF. The CDR3 nucleotides are TGTGCCAGCAGCTCCACCCACGCGGGGACCTACGAGCAGTACTTC. Full variable domain (rest looked up from reference TRBV7-9 and TRBJ2-7): DTGVSQNPRHKITKRGQNVTFRCDPISEHNRLYWYRQTLGQGPEFLTYFQNEAQLEKSRLLSDRFSAERPKGSFSTLEIQRTEQGDSAMYLCASSSTHAGTYEQYFGPGTRLTVT.

The chain uses TRBV7-9 and TRBJ2-1, with D perhaps TRBD1 or TRBD2 (5 bases each). Germline CDR1 reads SEHNR; CDR2 reads FQNEAQ (reference sequence). The CDR3 is 15 amino acids. V shed 5 bases and J shed 7 bases, with 18 bases lying between them. The CDR3 bases are TGTGCCAGCAGCCCGTTTGCGCGGGCAGGGAATGAGCAGTTCTTC. This gives the protein CASSPFARAGNEQFF.